Listed below are T cell receptor delta chains from one sample, sequenced in a study of gamma-delta T cells after stem cell transplantation. TCRdb used CATT to re-call clones from the RT-PCR reads. This table has approximately 1,200 delta-chain clones, about 8.5% appearing once. Sequencing used gamma-delta T cells. The source is a human donor. It is not recorded whose cells these are; they may come from a transplant donor. CDR3s include the opening cysteine and the closing phenylalanine or tryptophan. D genes are given only for firm matches. Clone size is not always given. Where it is, it says once, few, many or a class for expanded clones.

v_call: TRDV2; j_call: TRDJ1; d_call: TRDD3; clone_size: many; cdr3_nt: TGTGCCTGTGATCGCCTGGGGGATAACGCCGATAAACTCATCTTT; cdr3_aa: CACDRLGDNADKLIF
v_call: TRDV2; j_call: TRDJ1; d_call: .; clone_size: .; cdr3_nt: TGTGCCTGTGACACGTTGGTGGCGGGGGGCCATGACACCGATAAACTCATCTTT; cdr3_aa: CACDTLVAGGHDTDKLIF
v_call: TRDV2; j_call: TRDJ3; d_call: .; clone_size: .; cdr3_nt: TGTGCCTGTGACCCTACTGGCTCGAGCTCCTGGGACACCCGACAGATGTTTTTC; cdr3_aa: CACDPTGSSSWDTRQMFF
v_call: TRDV2; j_call: TRDJ1; d_call: .; clone_size: few; cdr3_nt: TGTGCCTGTGACACGATCGGTCGGGGGGCCGATAAACTCATCTTT; cdr3_aa: CACDTIGRGADKLIF
v_call: TRDV2; j_call: TRDJ1; d_call: TRDD3; clone_size: few; cdr3_nt: TGTGCCTGTGACACGTTACTGGGGGATACCGATAAACTCACCTTT; cdr3_aa: CACDTLLGDTDKLTF
v_call: TRDV2; j_call: TRDJ1; d_call: TRDD3; clone_size: large; cdr3_nt: TGTGCCTGTGACACCCTGGGGGGGGATACGCACACCGATAAACTCATCTTT; cdr3_aa: CACDTLGGDTHTDKLIF
v_call: TRDV2; j_call: TRDJ1; d_call: TRDD3; clone_size: few; cdr3_nt: TGTGCCTGTGACAGATTACGTACTGGGGGACCGAACACCGATAAACTCATCTTT; cdr3_aa: CACDRLRTGGPNTDKLIF
v_call: TRDV2; j_call: TRDJ1; d_call: .; clone_size: large; cdr3_nt: TGTGCCTGTGACCCCATCTCCTCCCCGGGGACCCCGTACACCGATAAACTCATCTTT; cdr3_aa: CACDPISSPGTPYTDKLIF
v_call: TRDV2; j_call: TRDJ3; d_call: .; clone_size: .; cdr3_nt: TGTGCCTGTGACTTCGCAAGCAGCTCCTGGGACACCCGACAGATGTTTTTC; cdr3_aa: CACDFASSSWDTRQMFF
v_call: TRDV2; j_call: TRDJ1; d_call: TRDD3; clone_size: few; cdr3_nt: TGTGCCTGTGACACCTTAAGTACTGGGGGGCCCACCGATAAACTCATCTTT; cdr3_aa: CACDTLSTGGPTDKLIF
v_call: TRDV2; j_call: TRDJ1; d_call: .; clone_size: .; cdr3_nt: TGTGCCTGTGACACGGTAGATCCTAGTACGGGATTGTACACCGATAAACTCATCTTT; cdr3_aa: CACDTVDPSTGLYTDKLIF
v_call: TRDV2; j_call: TRDJ1; d_call: TRDD3; clone_size: few; cdr3_nt: TGTGCCTGTGACACCGTCGAGAGACGCGACGGTCTGGGGGATACCGGCACCGATAAACTCATCTTT; cdr3_aa: CACDTVERRDGLGDTGTDKLIF
v_call: TRDV2; j_call: TRDJ1; d_call: .; clone_size: hyperexpanded; cdr3_nt: TGTGCCTGTGACACGTTAGCGAGGGCCTCCGGGGGCCAAGGAGGTACCGATAAACTCATCTTT; cdr3_aa: CACDTLARASGGQGGTDKLIF
v_call: TRDV2; j_call: TRDJ1; d_call: TRDD3; clone_size: .; cdr3_nt: TGTGCCTGTGACGCCCCCCTGGGGGATACGCGAAAACACACCGATAAACTCATCTTT; cdr3_aa: CACDAPLGDTRKHTDKLIF
v_call: TRDV2; j_call: TRDJ1; d_call: .; clone_size: .; cdr3_nt: TGTGCCTGTGACACCGTGGGGATGCCCACCGATAAACTCATCTTT; cdr3_aa: CACDTVGMPTDKLIF
v_call: TRDV2; j_call: TRDJ1; d_call: TRDD3; clone_size: .; cdr3_nt: TGTGCCTGTGACACGATGACTGGGGGATTAAAGACCGATAAACTCATCTTT; cdr3_aa: CACDTMTGGLKTDKLIF
v_call: TRDV2; j_call: TRDJ3; d_call: .; clone_size: .; cdr3_nt: TGTGCCTGTGACACAGGAAGGCTCGGAGGGGGAACCTGGGACACCCGACAGATGTTTTTC; cdr3_aa: CACDTGRLGGGTWDTRQMFF
v_call: TRDV2; j_call: TRDJ1; d_call: .; clone_size: large; cdr3_nt: TGTGCCTGTGACTCGATACGTCCGTACACCGATAAACTCATCTTT; cdr3_aa: CACDSIRPYTDKLIF
v_call: TRDV2; j_call: TRDJ1; d_call: TRDD3; clone_size: large; cdr3_nt: TGTGCCTGTGACCCTCTAGTCCACCCTGGGGGCGATAAACTCATCTTT; cdr3_aa: CACDPLVHPGGDKLIF
v_call: TRDV2; j_call: TRDJ1; d_call: TRDD3; clone_size: few; cdr3_nt: TGTGCCTGTGACGGACTGGGGGGCCCCACCGATAAACTCATCTTT; cdr3_aa: CACDGLGGPTDKLIF
v_call: TRDV2; j_call: TRDJ1; d_call: TRDD3; clone_size: few; cdr3_nt: TGTGCCTGTGACCCACTGGGGGGTTACACCGATAAACTCATCTTT; cdr3_aa: CACDPLGGYTDKLIF
v_call: TRDV2; j_call: TRDJ1; d_call: TRDD3; clone_size: medium-sized; cdr3_nt: TGTGCCTGTGACACCGTTCCCACTCTGGGGGATACCACCGATAAACTCATCTTT; cdr3_aa: CACDTVPTLGDTTDKLIF
v_call: TRDV2; j_call: TRDJ1; d_call: TRDD3; clone_size: few; cdr3_nt: TGTGCCTGTGACACCATGGGATTGGGGGATACGGTCCCCGATAAACTCATCTTT; cdr3_aa: CACDTMGLGDTVPDKLIF
v_call: TRDV2; j_call: TRDJ1; d_call: TRDD3; clone_size: large; cdr3_nt: TGTGCCTGTGACAGTTTGGGGGATATGAGTACCGATAAACTCATCTTT; cdr3_aa: CACDSLGDMSTDKLIF
v_call: TRDV1; j_call: TRDJ1; d_call: TRDD2; clone_size: .; cdr3_nt: TGTGCTCTTGGGGAACCTTCCTACGGCGGGGAGGACACCGATAAACTCATCTTT; cdr3_aa: CALGEPSYGGEDTDKLIF
v_call: TRDV2; j_call: TRDJ1; d_call: TRDD3; clone_size: .; cdr3_nt: TGTGCCTGTGACCTACTACTGGGGGATACGTGGAGGTCGCCCGATAAACTCATCTTT; cdr3_aa: CACDLLLGDTWRSPDKLIF
v_call: TRDV1; j_call: TRDJ1; d_call: TRDD3; clone_size: medium-sized; cdr3_nt: TGTGCTCTTGGGGATGCGGCTTTAGGGGATACGCCGTACACCGATAAACTCATCTTT; cdr3_aa: CALGDAALGDTPYTDKLIF
v_call: TRDV2; j_call: TRDJ1; d_call: .; clone_size: medium-sized; cdr3_nt: TGTGCCTGTGACACGATGGACCAGGGGGGGGACACCGATAAACTCATCTTT; cdr3_aa: CACDTMDQGGDTDKLIF
v_call: TRDV2; j_call: TRDJ1; d_call: TRDD3; clone_size: few; cdr3_nt: TGTGCCTGTGACCCCTTATTAGGGGGATACGCCGATAAACTCATCTTT; cdr3_aa: CACDPLLGGYADKLIF